A single T cell receptor (beta chain) is shown here with its context. Original handling: Reference gene primer amplification yielded estimated nucleated cell counts. Only in-frame clones appear in the TCRdb table, and some are missing; sequencing was by immunoSEQ multiplex PCR. From that table come the V and J calls and clone size; the DNA was used to work out D and trimming. The table records 250,000 to 350,000 clones, approximately 84% of them present only once. Seattle-derived patients entered the study during active infection and were followed longitudinally. These data come from a study of blood T cell repertoires in COVID-19. Study in general: The United States, Italy and Spain were the sources of the acute and convalescent COVID-19 samples. Sources were T cells, B-cell-depleted T cells, or PBMCs; the material itself was cDNA or gDNA.

Germline values: CDR1 MNHNY, CDR2 SVGAGI (reference sequence). The CDR3 is made up of 17 amino acids. V was clipped by 5 bases and J by 4 bases; unmatched bases: 9. Specimen: peripheral blood. The clonotype was recovered from a human donor with COVID-19, enrolled during active disease. The donor label of this sample is uncertain. The V and J genes are TRBV6-6 and TRBJ2-5, with 14 bases aligning to TRBD2. The CDR3 loop is CASSQFSTSGRGETQYF. The CDR3 bases are TGTGCCAGCAGTCAATTCTCGACTAGCGGGAGGGGAGAGACCCAGTACTTC.